What follows are 20 T cell receptor beta chains derived from one specimen sequenced in a study of PD-1 blockade in classical Hodgkin lymphoma (dated by TCRdb to about 2020). Sample time point, as interpreted from the label and publication: cycle 1 day 1 (C1D1), immediately before nivolumab initiation. All trial patients had relapsed after autologous stem cell transplantation, with cohorts A, B and C differing in prior brentuximab vedotin exposure. Libraries were constructed by the immunoSEQ multiplex PCR assay. TCRdb took this table from immuneACCESS and kept in-frame rearrangements with V and J called. Such tables lack part of the clones; where checked against another copy, unresolved V genes explain under half of the gap, and the rest is unexplained. Recorded for this sample are roughly 7,000 clones; about 83% of them occurred a single time. Clones ranked in the top ten supply 60% of the sample.

Sequencing was performed on peripheral blood mononuclear cells (PBMCs), taken at baseline. Receptors were obtained from a human donor with classical Hodgkin lymphoma.

This clone came up a few times. The chain combines TRBV5-6 with TRBJ2-2; tentatively, D is TRBD1 (5 bases). V gave up 2 bases and J gave up 3 bases, with 14 bases separating them. The CDR3 sequence is 16 residues long. Germline V lookup: CDR1 SGHDT, CDR2 YYEEEE. The CDR3, as DNA: TGTGCCAGCAGCTTCCCAGGGTACGAGGACACCGGGGAGCTGTTTTTT. Translating gives CASSFPGYEDTGELFF.

This chain joins TRBV9 and TRBJ2-1, with D possibly TRBD2 on 6 matching bases. V was shortened by 4 bases and J by 5 bases, with 19 bases between the two germline ends. The CDR3 loop spans 16 amino acids. CDR1 is SGDLS and CDR2 is YYNGEE in the germline V gene. This CDR3 reads CASSPSLGGPHNEQFF. The CDR3 bases are TGTGCCAGCAGCCCCTCGTTGGGAGGACCCCACAATGAGCAGTTCTTC.

V usage is TRBV9 and J usage is TRBJ1-3, with unresolved D. V was pared by 0 bases and J by 0 bases, with 7 bases between. This CDR3 spans 15 amino acids. Germline V lookup: CDR1 SGDLS, CDR2 YYNGEE. The CDR3 reads CASSVAQDSGNTIYF. CDR3 in DNA: TGTGCCAGCAGCGTAGCCCAGGACTCTGGAAACACCATATATTTT. Full variable domain (missing parts from reference TRBV9 and TRBJ1-3): DSGVTQTPKHLITATGQRVTLRCSPRSGDLSVYWYQQSLDQGLQFLIQYYNGEERAKGNILERFSAQQFPDLHSELNLSSLELGDSALYFCASSVAQDSGNTIYFGEGSWLTVV.

This chain connects TRBV19 to TRBJ2-7; D gene uncertain. Trimming shortened V by 3 bases and J by 0 bases, and 12 bases separated the two germline ends. The CDR3 contains 15 residues. Germline loops: CDR1 LNHDA, CDR2 SQIVND (reference sequence). The CDR3: CASSINSWSSYEQYF. CDR3 in DNA: TGTGCCAGTAGTATTAACAGTTGGAGCTCCTACGAGCAGTACTTC. Filled out from reference TRBV19 and TRBJ2-7, the complete variable domain reads DGGITQSPKYLFRKEGQNVTLSCEQNLNHDAMYWYRQDPGQGLRLIYYSQIVNDFQKGDIAEGYSVSREKKESFPLTVTSAQKNPTAFYLCASSINSWSSYEQYFGPGTRLTVT.

This clone counts as medium-sized. This sequence joins TRBV5-1 and TRBJ2-1; D gene uncertain. Per germline, CDR1 SGHRS and CDR2 YFSETQ. The V and J ends lost 1 base and 5 bases respectively, with 7 bases between them. The CDR3 extends over 13 amino acids. CDR3: CASSLYYDNEQFF. In nucleotides, the CDR3 is TGCGCCAGCAGCTTGTACTACGACAATGAGCAGTTCTTC.

V usage is TRBV9 and J usage is TRBJ2-7; 8 nucleotides line up with TRBD1. The CDR3 is made up of 14 amino acids. J was trimmed by 4 bases and V by 3 bases; bases with no gene match: 6. The V gene's germline CDR1 is SGDLS and CDR2 YYNGEE. The DNA of the CDR3 is TGTGCCAGCAGCGAGGGACAGGTCTCTTACGAGCAGTACTTC. Protein: CASSEGQVSYEQYF.

The rearrangement uses TRBV2 and TRBJ2-1; 15 nucleotides agree with TRBD2. Germline V CDR1 and CDR2: SNHLY, FYNNEI. This CDR3 is built from 15 residues. The V and J ends lost 4 bases and 10 bases, in that order; junction bases with no gene match: 5. The CDR3 sequence: CASSVGLAGGGEQFF. CDR3 DNA: TGTGCCAGCAGTGTGGGACTAGCGGGAGGCGGAGAGCAGTTCTTC.

This clone appeared a single time. The chain uses TRBV7-2 and TRBJ1-1, with 7 bases lining up with TRBD1. The junction had 7 bases not matched to a gene; V was cut back by 5 bases and J by 4 bases. Germline V gives CDR1 SGHTA, CDR2 FQGNSA. CDR3 size: 14 residues. This chain's CDR3 is CASSATRGSTEAFF. The CDR3 nucleotides are TGTGCCAGCAGCGCCACCAGGGGGAGCACTGAAGCTTTCTTT.

The rearrangement uses TRBV25-1 and TRBJ1-1; possible D gene TRBD1, 6 bases. Germline V CDR1 and CDR2: MGHDK, SYGVNS. Trimming removed 5 bases from V and 4 bases from J, with 14 bases in between. CDR3 length equals 14 residues. CDR3 protein: CASSPYRVGTEAFF. DNA for the CDR3: TGTGCCAGCAGTCCATACAGGGTCGGCACTGAAGCTTTCTTT.

This clone is medium-sized. The rearrangement joins TRBV6-5 to TRBJ1-2, with TRBD1 as a possible D gene (5 bases). The germline V gene has CDR1 MNHEY and CDR2 SVGAGI. The CDR3 is 13 amino acids. V was pared by 5 bases and J by 4 bases, with 11 bases between. CDR3: CASSAGHAYGYTF. As DNA, the CDR3 is TGTGCCAGCAGTGCAGGACACGCCTATGGCTACACCTTC.

The V call is TRBV4-1, the J call TRBJ2-7; TRBD2 is a possible D gene (6 bases). Germline assignment: CDR1 MGHRA and CDR2 YSYEKL. Trimming removed 3 bases at V and 3 bases at J, with 12 bases between. The CDR3 runs 14 residues. This CDR3 is CASSQPGVRYEQYF. The CDR3 DNA follows: TGCGCCAGCAGCCAGCCGGGGGTACGCTACGAGCAGTACTTC.

This clone showed up just a few times. The CDR3 reads CASSQEWGSYNEQFF. CDR3 in DNA: TGTGCCAGCAGCCAAGAATGGGGCTCCTACAATGAGCAGTTCTTC. The V gene is TRBV14, the J gene TRBJ2-1; no firm D call. The ends were cut back, 0 bases at V and 0 bases at J, with 6 bases in the middle. Germline V gene sequence: CDR1 SGHDN, CDR2 FVKESK. The CDR3 is 15 amino acids.

The chain recombines TRBV2 with TRBJ1-5; D is undetermined. The CDR3 contains 13 residues. Germline V gives CDR1 SNHLY, CDR2 FYNNEI. V was shortened by 3 bases and J by 3 bases, with 6 bases between the two germline ends. The CDR3 loop is CASSDRVNQPQHF. CDR3 nucleotides: TGTGCCAGCAGTGACCGGGTCAATCAGCCCCAGCATTTT.

The V gene is TRBV7-2, the J gene TRBJ1-3, with no clear D. Germline loops: CDR1 SGHTA, CDR2 FQGNSA. The CDR3 is 13 residues long. Trimming took 2 bases from V and 8 from J, leaving 10 bases between them. CDR3 coding DNA: TGTGCCAGCAGCTTACAGGTGCGGGACACCATATATTTT. This codes for CASSLQVRDTIYF.

This chain links TRBV10-3 with TRBJ2-4, with D tentatively TRBD2 (5 bases). Trimming cost V 3 bases and J 0 bases, with 12 bases left between them. The CDR3 sequence is 16 residues long. Germline V CDR1 and CDR2: ENHRY, SYGVKD. CDR3 amino acids: CAISEGGRLAKNIQYF. In DNA form, the CDR3 reads TGTGCCATCAGTGAAGGCGGGCGGTTAGCCAAAAACATTCAGTACTTC.

A single count supports this clone. The chain joins TRBV29-1 to TRBJ2-1; no clear D. The ends were cut back, 3 bases at V and 2 bases at J, with 11 bases in the middle. This CDR3 has 14 amino acids. The germline V gene has CDR1 SQVTM and CDR2 ANQGSEA. The CDR3 DNA is TGCAGCGTTGAGATCCTCGTGACCTACAATGAGCAGTTCTTC. Translation gives CSVEILVTYNEQFF.

The chain recombines TRBV14 with TRBJ2-7, with D perhaps matching TRBD2 (6 bases). Trimming took 4 bases from V and 3 from J, leaving 10 bases between them. The germline gives CDR1 SGHDN, CDR2 FVKESK. CDR3 length equals 13 residues. CDR3 amino acids: CASSRAGFYEQYF. The CDR3 DNA sequence: TGTGCCAGCAGCCGGGCGGGGTTCTACGAGCAGTACTTC.

This chain joins TRBV21-1 and TRBJ2-2. TRBV21-1 is labeled a pseudogene. The CDR3 spans 13 residues. The DNA of the CDR3 is TGTGCCCTGAACCCGGGGGCAACCGGGGAGCTGTTTTTT. Its protein product is CALNPGATGELFF.

The chain uses TRBV7-8 and TRBJ2-7; no firm D call. Germline CDR1 reads SGHVS; CDR2 reads FQNEAQ. The length of the CDR3 is 15 residues. V was clipped by 0 bases and J by 3 bases, with 12 bases between them. The CDR3: CASSLAVGFGYEQYF. CDR3 coding DNA: TGTGCCAGCAGCTTAGCGGTGGGTTTCGGCTACGAGCAGTACTTC.

The CDR3 DNA sequence: TGTGCCAGTAGGAGGGGTGGGGGAAATGAGCAGTTCTTC. Protein sequence: CASRRGGGNEQFF. The chain couples TRBV19 to TRBJ2-1; D assignment may be TRBD1 or TRBD2 (5 bases each). The germline V and J ends were trimmed by 6 bases and 7 bases, with 13 bases remaining between them. Germline loops: CDR1 LNHDA, CDR2 SQIVND (reference sequence). The CDR3 is 13 amino acids.